The next 18 T cell receptor beta chains were all read from a single sample in a study of blood T cell repertoires in COVID-19. TCRdb's copy holds only in-frame clones and misses some; the assay was immunoSEQ multiplex PCR. The table records 150,000 to 160,000 clones, roughly 80% of them present only once. The material sequenced was peripheral blood. These receptors came from a man aged 55 to 69 with acute or convalescent COVID-19.

This clone was counted only a few times. The genes are TRBV4-1 and TRBJ2-1; 7 positions match TRBD2. Germline V CDR1 and CDR2: MGHRA, YSYEKL. Germline trimming cut 3 bases from V and 9 bases from J; bases unmatched to any gene: 11. This CDR3 has 15 residues. The chain's CDR3 is CASSQGHSGIGEQFF. As DNA, the CDR3 is TGCGCCAGCAGCCAGGGGCACAGCGGGATAGGTGAGCAGTTCTTC.

The chain joins TRBV18 to TRBJ2-1; 7 bases map to TRBD2. This CDR3 contains 17 residues. Germline V gives CDR1 KGHSH, CDR2 LQKENI. Trimming removed 0 bases from V and 0 bases from J; junction bases left unmatched: 5. The CDR3: CASSPPMGGSSYNEQFF. DNA of the CDR3: TGTGCCAGCTCACCACCGATGGGCGGGAGCTCCTACAATGAGCAGTTCTTC.

This chain uses TRBV10-3 with TRBJ2-7; 12 nucleotides line up with TRBD1. This CDR3 comprises 14 residues. CDR1 is ENHRY, CDR2 SYGVKD, per germline. V lost 11 bases, J lost 7 bases, and 12 bases stayed unmatched. CDR3 protein: CAAKEGQGAGEQYF. In DNA, the CDR3 is TGTGCCGCTAAGGAGGGACAGGGGGCGGGTGAGCAGTACTTC.

This chain connects TRBV6-6 to TRBJ2-1, with 8 bases lining up with TRBD2. The CDR3 totals 13 residues. Germline lookup yields CDR1 MNHNY and CDR2 SVGAGI (reference sequence). Germline trimming cut 4 bases from V and 6 bases from J; bases unmatched to any gene: 2. DNA for the CDR3: TGTGCCAGCAGTTGGACTAGCACCAATGAGCAGTTCTTC. Translation: CASSWTSTNEQFF.

The chain carries TRBV11-3 and TRBJ2-5; 7 bases map to TRBD1. The CDR3 is made up of 15 amino acids. Germline V gene lookup returns CDR1 SGHNT and CDR2 YENEEA. With 1 base clipped from V and 1 base from J, the junction kept 3 bases outside the gene matches. This CDR3 reads CASSLGYRGQETQYF. CDR3 DNA sequence: TGTGCCAGCAGCTTAGGCTACAGGGGCCAAGAGACCCAGTACTTC.

This chain links TRBV19 with TRBJ2-7, with 14 bases aligning to TRBD2. Unmatched junction bases numbered 6, after V lost 4 bases and J lost 4 bases. This CDR3 is built from 16 residues. Germline CDR1 is LNHDA and CDR2 is SQIVND (reference sequence). CDR3 sequence: CASSTGTSGGSYEQYF. CDR3 DNA sequence: TGTGCCAGTAGTACGGGGACTAGCGGGGGATCTTACGAGCAGTACTTC.

The V gene is TRBV19, the J gene TRBJ2-5, with a weak D call TRBD2 (6 bases). Trimming took 11 bases from V and 3 from J, leaving 19 bases between them. CDR1 is LNHDA and CDR2 is SQIVND in the germline V gene (reference sequence). The CDR3 runs to 14 residues. The CDR3 sequence: CARLGGQVEETQYF. The CDR3 DNA follows: TGTGCCCGGCTAGGAGGGCAGGTGGAAGAGACCCAGTACTTC.

J is TRBJ2-7 and V is TRBV5-5; 10 nucleotides match TRBD1. The V gene's germline CDR1 is SGHKS and CDR2 YYEKEE (reference sequence). The CDR3 length is 14 residues. After removal of 3 bases from V and 3 bases from J, the junction contained 3 bases not matched to a gene. The CDR3 protein is CASSWTGGLYEQYF. The CDR3 bases are TGTGCCAGCAGCTGGACAGGGGGTCTCTACGAGCAGTACTTC.

The chain has TRBV5-4 and TRBJ2-7; 16 nucleotides align to TRBD2. The CDR3 sequence is 16 residues long. Trimming at V came to 2 bases and at J to 8 bases, leaving 7 bases not matched to a gene. Germline loops: CDR1 SGHNT, CDR2 YYREEE (reference sequence). Here the CDR3 reads CASSLKGLAGGGQQYF. The CDR3 DNA reads as TGTGCCAGCAGCTTAAAGGGACTAGCGGGAGGGGGGCAGCAGTACTTC.

The CDR3 is CASSLASSGGADTQYF. The CDR3 nucleotides read TGCGCCAGCAGCTTGGCGTCTAGCGGGGGGGCAGATACGCAGTATTTT. This chain joins TRBV5-1 and TRBJ2-3; 12 bases match TRBD2. With 0 bases clipped from V and 4 bases from J, the junction kept 3 bases outside the gene matches. The germline gives CDR1 SGHRS, CDR2 YFSETQ. The CDR3 is 16 residues long.

The V call is TRBV6-2 or TRBV6-3, the J call TRBJ2-2; tentatively, D is TRBD2 (5 bases). The length of the CDR3 is 16 residues. The germline CDR1 and CDR2 sequences are MNHEY and SVGEGT. The V gene lost 5 bases and the J gene lost 5 bases, with 18 bases spanning the gap. CDR3 amino acids: CASSPGRGSRTGELFF. The CDR3 nucleotides read TGTGCCAGCAGTCCGGGTCGGGGTAGCAGGACCGGGGAGCTGTTTTTT.

Note on this clone: At one end, the junction sequence differs from germline, possibly due to a read error. The chain joins TRBV28 to TRBJ1-5; 12 positions agree with TRBD1. There are 21 residues in the CDR3. Germline V gene data show CDR1 as MDHEN and CDR2 as SYDVKM. CDR3 nucleotide sequence: TGTGCCAGCAGTTTCGTAAACCGGGACAGGGGGCGCCGGGTTAGCTATCAGCCCCAGCATTTT. Its protein is CASSFVNRDRGRRVSYQPQHF.

This clone was seen more than once but under ten times. The chain carries TRBV28 and TRBJ1-5; weak D call: TRBD1 (5 bases). The CDR3 is 16 amino acids. Germline assignment: CDR1 MDHEN and CDR2 SYDVKM. Trimming removed 2 bases from V and 7 bases from J, with 18 bases in between. CDR3 in amino acids: CASSLGASAGYQPQHF. The CDR3 coding sequence is TGTGCCAGCAGTTTAGGGGCATCGGCAGGGTACCAGCCCCAGCATTTT.

J is TRBJ1-3 and V is TRBV28; D uncertain. The CDR3 runs 16 residues. Trimming removed 2 bases from V and 0 bases from J, with 11 bases in between. Looked up from germline, CDR1 is MDHEN and CDR2 is SYDVKM. Written as DNA, the CDR3 is TGTGCCAGCAGTTTAAATCCCACGAGCTCTGGAAACACCATATATTTT. Amino acid sequence: CASSLNPTSSGNTIYF. Supplemented by reference TRBV28 and TRBJ1-3, the full variable domain reads DVKVTQSSRYLVKRTGEKVFLECVQDMDHENMFWYRQDPGLGLRLIYFSYDVKMKEKGDIPEGYSVSREKKERFSLILESASTNQTSMYLCASSLNPTSSGNTIYFGEGSWLTVV.

This chain uses TRBV27 with TRBJ2-3, with TRBD2 identical over 9 bases. Germline V gene data show CDR1 as MNHEY and CDR2 as SMNVEV (reference sequence). This CDR3 contains 15 residues. Germline trimming cut 2 bases from V and 9 bases from J; bases unmatched to any gene: 9. CDR3 sequence: CASSLIAAGGVTQYF. The CDR3 DNA is TGTGCCAGCAGTTTAATCGCCGCGGGGGGGGTAACGCAGTATTTT.

The CDR3 DNA is TGTGCCAGCAGCGCCGGACAGGGGGACTCCTACAATGAGCAGTTCTTC. The encoded protein is CASSAGQGDSYNEQFF. This chain joins TRBV21-1 and TRBJ2-1; the table's D gene call, TRBD1, was not cross checked with the DNA. TRBV21-1 is annotated as a pseudogene. CDR3 length: 16 amino acids.

The chain links TRBV28 to TRBJ1-1; TRBD1 matches at 8 bases. J was trimmed by 13 bases and V by 3 bases; bases with no gene match: 13. The CDR3 totals 14 residues. CDR1 and CDR2 from the germline V gene are MDHEN and SYDVKM. CDR3 bases: TGTGCCAGCAGTTTGGAAGACAGGGGTGGTCTTGTTTTCTTT. As protein: CASSLEDRGGLVFF.

This clone occurred a few times. The chain joins TRBV27 to TRBJ1-2; 8 positions match TRBD1. Trimming removed 8 bases from V and 4 bases from J; junction bases left unmatched: 9. In germline, CDR1 is MNHEY, CDR2 SMNVEV (reference sequence). The CDR3 extends over 14 amino acids. CDR3 sequence reads: CASGGQGRGYGYTF. CDR3 nucleotides: TGTGCCAGCGGAGGACAGGGTAGGGGCTATGGCTACACCTTC.